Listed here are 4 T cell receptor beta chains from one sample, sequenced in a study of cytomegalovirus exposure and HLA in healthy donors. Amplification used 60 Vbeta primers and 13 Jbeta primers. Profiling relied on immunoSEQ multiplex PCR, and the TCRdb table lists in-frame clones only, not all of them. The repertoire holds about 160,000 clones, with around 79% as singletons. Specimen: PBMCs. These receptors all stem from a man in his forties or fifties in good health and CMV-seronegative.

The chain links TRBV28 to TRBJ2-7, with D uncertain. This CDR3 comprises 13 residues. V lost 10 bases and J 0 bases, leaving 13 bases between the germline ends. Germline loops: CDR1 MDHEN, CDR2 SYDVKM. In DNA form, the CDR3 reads TGTGCCACCTACGGGTCTAGCTCCTACGAGCAGTACTTC. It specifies CATYGSSSYEQYF.

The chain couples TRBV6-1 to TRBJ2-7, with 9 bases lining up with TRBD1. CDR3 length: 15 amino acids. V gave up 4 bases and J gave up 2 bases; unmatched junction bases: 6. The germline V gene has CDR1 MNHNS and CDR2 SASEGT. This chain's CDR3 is CASSAYRGPPYEQYF. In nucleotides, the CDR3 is TGTGCCAGCAGTGCCTACAGGGGGCCACCCTACGAGCAGTACTTC.

The CDR3 loop reads CASSATFGEQFF. CDR3 DNA: TGTGCCAGCAGCGCGACATTCGGTGAGCAGTTCTTC. V and J are TRBV9 and TRBJ2-1; D unclear. V was cut by 3 bases and J by 9 bases, with 10 bases left in between. This CDR3 is built from 12 residues. The germline V gene encodes CDR1 SGDLS and CDR2 YYNGEE.

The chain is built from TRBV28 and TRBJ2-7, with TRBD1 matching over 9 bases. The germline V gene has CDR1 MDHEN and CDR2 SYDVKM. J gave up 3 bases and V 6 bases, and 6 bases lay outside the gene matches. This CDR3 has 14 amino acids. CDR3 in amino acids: CASSKATGGYEQYF. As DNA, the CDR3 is TGTGCCAGCAGCAAGGCGACAGGGGGCTACGAGCAGTACTTC.